The T cell receptor (beta chain) under discussion was sequenced for a study of human T cells and chemical hapten exposure. Background on the study: Yields of TCR per sample differed, chiefly owing to small differences in pooled library volume.

Deletions cut 0 bases from V and 7 bases from J, with 10 bases between. CDR1 and CDR2 from the germline V gene are SQVTM and ANQGSEA. The CDR3 is made up of 13 amino acids. Documented time point: patch test 1, 2 weeks after DPC sensitization. Regarding treatment: therapeutic diphenylcyclopropenone sensitization with weekly scalp DPC. Blood was drawn before each patch test was applied. Source study methods: Across samples, TCR counts had a median of roughly 100,000 and ranged from about 23,224 to 700,000. TCRdb redid the calling of the RACE reads with MiXCR, one entry per CDR3 protein. TCRdb, not the authors, supplied the V and J calls. The repertoire holds about 70,000 distinct CDR3 sequences, with around 10% as singletons.

This TCR derives from a middle-aged woman with alopecia areata. Some clones in this sample may be carry-over from other donors' samples. Source: whole blood, taken in connection with sensitization to the hapten diphenylcyclopropenone (DPC). The J gene is TRBJ2-1, the V gene TRBV29-1, with D unclear. CDR3 sequence reads: CSVEDGLVNEQFF. The DNA for the CDR3 is TGCAGCGTTGAAGATGGGCTAGTAAATGAGCAGTTCTTC.